The entry below describes one T cell receptor beta chain. As originally analysed: Scientists estimated how many nucleated cells there were by amplifying reference gene primers. TCRdb's table, derived via immunoSEQ multiplex PCR, lists solely in-frame clones and lacks some. The V and J calls and clone size were taken over from that table, and D and trimming were inferred from the DNA. The sample carries around 50,000 clones, approximately 88% recorded once. The sample is drawn from a study of blood T cell repertoires in COVID-19. Trimming took 1 base from V and 5 from J, leaving 8 bases between them. The CDR3 loop spans 13 amino acids. Germline CDR1 SGHTA, CDR2 FQGNSA.

The source is a human donor in a cohort sampled during active COVID-19. This sequence joins TRBV7-2 and TRBJ1-2; no clear D gene. The source material was peripheral blood. The DNA of the CDR3 is TGTGCCAGCAGCTTAGGGGCTGAGTATGGCTACACCTTC. It yields the protein CASSLGAEYGYTF.